A selection of T cell receptor beta chains follows, all from one sample in a study of T cells expressing NK-cell markers. No DNA is given; TCRdb re-called the 5' RACE reads and lists each CDR3 protein once. This repertoire includes about 160,000 distinct CDR3 sequences. Sequencing was done on a sample of blood T cells: a sorted CD56 or NKG2C T cell subset, CD4+ or CD8+ T cells, or bulk PBMC T cells (not recorded which). Source of these receptors: a woman between 18 and 75 years old in good health. Both conserved end residues are part of each CDR3.

cdr3_aa,v_call,j_call
CAISESERTSGNTIYF,TRBV10-3,TRBJ1-3
CAGDRERGTEAFF,TRBV7-9,TRBJ1-1
CASSKSSGLQETQYF,TRBV7-2,TRBJ2-5
CASSKTGVYTTNEKLFF,TRBV5-1,TRBJ1-4
CATEQGARNTEAFF,TRBV2,TRBJ1-1
CASVQGMNTEAFF,TRBV2,TRBJ1-1
CASSPSGARDEQFF,TRBV28,TRBJ2-1
CAISESGQGGYEQYF,TRBV10-3,TRBJ2-7
CASSQSGQGTNYGYTF,TRBV5-1,TRBJ1-2
CASSLRDTLNYGYTF,TRBV6-1,TRBJ1-2
CSVEVHATNEKLFF,TRBV29-1,TRBJ1-4
CASSLEWAVPSPYEQYF,TRBV5-5,TRBJ2-7
CASSSAGGYEQYF,TRBV7-9,TRBJ2-7
CASSDQGAGNTIYF,TRBV12-3/TRBV12-4,TRBJ1-3
CASSLTSGSREQYF,TRBV7-6,TRBJ2-7
CAISDGYNEQFF,TRBV10-3,TRBJ2-1
CASSLSGTNSPLHF,TRBV9,TRBJ1-6
CASSLQRTIGTEAFF,TRBV5-1,TRBJ1-1
CASSEGTGDLYEQYF,TRBV9,TRBJ2-7
CASSLGVGTHNEQFF,TRBV5-1,TRBJ2-1
CSAQQVYYGYTF,TRBV20-1,TRBJ1-2
CASSFSPERPQHF,TRBV7-2,TRBJ1-5
CAGQELRVGNTEAFF,TRBV2,TRBJ1-1
CASSVTGDEQYF,TRBV5-1,TRBJ2-7
CASSSGAGNTIYF,TRBV27,TRBJ1-3
CASSQGRSVEQYF,TRBV3-1,TRBJ2-7